This T cell receptor beta chain appears in the sequencing data of a study of blood T cell repertoires in COVID-19. V lost 1 base, J lost 5 bases, and 8 bases lay in between. CDR3 length: 13 residues. Germline CDR1 is SEHNR and CDR2 is FQNEAQ (reference sequence). The count of this clone is one. Generated by immunoSEQ multiplex PCR, the TCRdb table keeps only in-frame clones and is missing some. The sample lists under 500,000 clones; about 85% were seen once. The rearrangement joins TRBV7-9 to TRBJ2-5, with D unclear. This TCR was recovered from a woman aged 18-29 years with acute COVID-19. Sequenced sample: PBMCs or T cells enriched from blood (not recorded which). CDR3 amino acids: CASSLELRETQYF. For the CDR3, the DNA is TGTGCCAGCAGCTTAGAACTCCGGGAGACCCAGTACTTC.